Listed below are T cell receptor beta chains from one sample, sequenced in a study of CXCR3-negative and CXCR3-positive naive CD8 T cells. TCRdb reprocessed the 5' RACE reads, keeping one entry per CDR3 protein, no DNA. This listing includes tens of thousands of distinct CDR3 sequences. Sample: naive CXCR3- CD8+ T cells from blood. These receptors all stem from a human donor in good health. Some clones in this sample may be carry-over from other donors' samples. Each CDR3 is given with its conserved first and last residue.

>TRBJ2-7|TRBV12-3/TRBV12-4
CASTVSRDRGFEQYF
>TRBJ1-2|TRBV6-6
CASSQTGTAIKGYTF
>TRBJ2-7|TRBV4-1
CASSRGNDGYYEQYF
>TRBJ1-2|TRBV29-1
CSVSPSPAGNYGYTF
>TRBJ2-5|TRBV11-2
CASSSTTGETQYF
>TRBJ2-2|TRBV5-1
CASSLDRPDTGELFF
>TRBJ2-7|TRBV30
CAWTQGYEQYF
>TRBJ1-5|TRBV7-6
CASSPIGQPQHF
>TRBJ2-3|TRBV7-2
CASSLPADTQYF
>TRBJ1-1|TRBV27
CASSLSGTGFTEAFF
>TRBJ2-3|TRBV5-4
CASSLWEEADTQYF
>TRBJ2-7|TRBV6-1
CASSAGGLSPYEQYF
>TRBJ2-1|TRBV13
CASERGGYNEQFF
>TRBJ1-2|TRBV10-2
CASSGGGGLDGYTF
>TRBJ1-1|TRBV9
CPSSPATGESTEAFF
>TRBJ1-1|TRBV29-1
CTCITPNTEAFF
>TRBJ2-3|TRBV29-1
CSVDGTSGRGGTDTQYF
>TRBJ1-1|TRBV7-9
CASSSLTGLMNTEAFF
>TRBJ2-3|TRBV20-1
CSDDPGALTVFTDTQYF
>TRBJ2-1|TRBV7-2
CASSTWDRGPSNEQFF
>TRBJ2-1|TRBV27
CASSLYRDAQWLFF
>TRBJ2-5|TRBV9
CASSVTELQETQYF
>TRBJ1-4|TRBV6-5
CASSYSTGGAEKLFF
>TRBJ2-1|TRBV7-9
CASSAPDRNEQFF
>TRBJ2-1|TRBV29-1
CSVDDGTGGEQFF
>TRBJ1-1|TRBV4-1
CASSQVRGTEAFF
>TRBJ2-3|TRBV6-4
CASSDGLGGPDTQYF
>TRBJ2-7|TRBV7-6
CASSSDGNQNEQYF
>TRBJ2-3|TRBV28
CASSFPRLAGEASTDTQYF
>TRBJ2-4|TRBV10-2
CASLLADKNIQYF
>TRBJ2-1|TRBV12-3/TRBV12-4
CASSPPREASYNEQFF
>TRBJ2-7|TRBV4-2
CASSQDPGGGLYEQYF
>TRBJ2-7|TRBV5-1
CASSDRGQGFYEQYF
>TRBJ1-1|TRBV12-3/TRBV12-4
CASRTGEVTEAFF
>TRBJ2-1|TRBV5-1
CASSSRASEAGYNEQFF
>TRBJ2-1|TRBV29-1
CSVVLLLGNEQFF
>TRBJ1-1|TRBV7-9
CASSLEAGGAFF
>TRBJ1-5|TRBV6-2/TRBV6-3
CASSYPYARQPQHF
>TRBJ1-1|TRBV3-1
CASSHWSGSPDTEAFF
>TRBJ2-1|TRBV7-7
CASSSTGEFPYNEQFF
>TRBJ1-5|TRBV29-1
CSVGGSNSNQPQHF
>TRBJ2-1|TRBV6-2/TRBV6-3
CASSSDREANEQFF
>TRBJ2-1|TRBV7-9
CASSGQGDEQFF
>TRBJ2-7|TRBV7-8
CASSLSAVYEQYF
>TRBJ2-3|TRBV29-1
CSVRRGDADTQYF
>TRBJ2-7|TRBV6-5
CASMDSYEQYF
>TRBJ2-1|TRBV18
CASSPRRTSGRAHNEQFF
>TRBJ2-7|TRBV5-1
CASGRGGEQYF
>TRBJ2-5|TRBV5-1
CASSSGDSQETQYF
>TRBJ2-5|TRBV2
CASFSPQETQYF
>TRBJ1-4|TRBV16
CASSQSMGGNDEKLFF
>TRBJ2-1|TRBV28
CASSLIGELGNTEQFF